This T cell receptor (beta chain) was identified during a study of T-cell memory formation after mild COVID-19. TCRdb used MiXCR to reprocess the 5' RACE reads, holding one entry per CDR3 protein. The sample consists of hundreds of thousands of distinct CDR3 sequences, more than 15% of them appearing once. Trimming removed 6 bases at V and 3 bases at J, with 10 bases between. The germline V gene encodes CDR1 KGHDR and CDR2 SFDVKD. The length of the CDR3 is 13 residues. The sequence came from an adult woman who had mild COVID-19 (a few samples of this study predate the infection). Cell type and time point are not known. Sequenced material: PBMCs or a T cell subset sorted from them (not recorded which). The V gene is TRBV24-1, the J gene TRBJ1-2; D might be TRBD1 (6 bases). The CDR3 coding sequence is TGTGCCACCAGTCACAGGGATGACTATGGCTACACCTTC. It yields the protein CATSHRDDYGYTF.